A selection of T cell receptor beta chains follows, all from one sample in a study of control samples from healthy donors and cancer patients. Sequencing was performed with immunoSEQ multiplex PCR; in TCRdb, only in-frame clones are kept and a portion is missing. The sample has about 89,000 clones; 70% to 90% are singletons. The sequencing input was blood. The receptors here all came from a woman between 40 and 55 years old in good health. CDR3s include the opening cysteine and the closing phenylalanine or tryptophan. Each record gives: V gene, D gene, clone size, J gene, CDR3 protein, CDR3 DNA. The D gene is left open where the match is weak. Clone size is not always given. Where it is, it says once, few, many or a class for expanded clones.

V: TRBV10-1; D: TRBD1; size: .; J: TRBJ2-3; CDR3: CASSESYSTGGRPDTQYF; DNA: TGCGCCAGCAGTGAGTCCTACTCGACAGGGGGCAGGCCAGATACGCAGTATTTT
V: TRBV4-2; D: .; size: .; J: TRBJ1-2; CDR3: CASSQEGTANYGYTF; DNA: TGTGCCAGCAGCCAAGAAGGCACTGCTAACTATGGCTACACCTTC
V: TRBV10-3; D: .; size: few; J: TRBJ1-4; CDR3: CASQRGQTNEKLFF; DNA: TGTGCCTCCCAGCGGGGTCAGACTAATGAAAAACTGTTTTTT
V: TRBV27; D: .; size: once; J: TRBJ2-2; CDR3: CASGLPGTSGGLFF; DNA: TGTGCCAGCGGACTTCCCGGGACCTCCGGAGGGCTGTTTTTT
V: TRBV27; D: TRBD1; size: .; J: TRBJ1-4; CDR3: CASRNRDRVGLCNEKLFF; DNA: TGTGCCAGCCGCAACCGGGACAGGGTAGGTCTATGTAATGAAAAACTGTTTTTT
V: TRBV7-9; D: TRBD1; size: once; J: TRBJ1-3; CDR3: CASSSIWGQGTGNTIYF; DNA: TGTGCCAGCAGTTCCATTTGGGGACAGGGGACTGGAAACACCATATATTTT
V: TRBV30; D: .; size: few; J: TRBJ1-4; CDR3: CAWTAPSGEKLFF; DNA: TGTGCCTGGACGGCCCCTTCAGGTGAAAAACTGTTTTTT
V: TRBV7-2; D: TRBD1; size: .; J: TRBJ1-1; CDR3: CASSFYRGRTEAFF; DNA: TGTGCCAGCAGCTTTTACAGGGGGCGTACTGAAGCTTTCTTT
V: TRBV6-4; D: .; size: .; J: TRBJ2-3; CDR3: CASSDRPGAGTDTQYF; DNA: TGTGCCAGCAGTGACAGGCCAGGGGCTGGCACAGATACGCAGTATTTT
V: TRBV20-1; D: .; size: .; J: TRBJ1-5; CDR3: CSASNVPGVGQPQHF; DNA: TGCAGTGCTAGTAATGTCCCAGGGGTGGGCCAGCCCCAGCATTTT